This is a list of T cell receptor beta chains from one sample in a study of cytomegalovirus exposure and HLA in healthy donors. The data were produced by immunoSEQ multiplex PCR, yet TCRdb's version contains in-frame clones alone and is incomplete. The data show some 180,000 clones, roughly 86% seen once. Material for sequencing was PBMCs. These receptors all stem from a man aged 30-40 years in good health and CMV-seropositive. The CDR3 runs from the conserved cysteine through the conserved F or W. Not every row has a clone size; where given, it reads once, few, many or a size class.

v_call	clone_size	cdr3_aa
TRBV4-3	-	CASSQSVGGRQPQHF
TRBV7-2	-	CASSFERGTYNEQFF
TRBV27	-	CASSPSGRGYEQYF
TRBV14	-	CASSPGSSGNTIYF
TRBV27	-	CASRRKTEATNEKLFF
TRBV2	-	CASTAGTGGLRNLHF
TRBV6-5	-	CASRQDRGRNQPQHF
TRBV15	-	CATSRDPSGGWAIQYF
TRBV2	-	CASSERKTDKDLRSPLHF
TRBV29-1	-	CSVVDPSGPTYEQYF
TRBV25-1	-	CASSAPQGEYQETQYF
TRBV11-2	-	CASSLADDPSYNEQFF
TRBV6-1	-	CASSGRPGTGEGYTF
TRBV7-6	-	CASSLLRGTGGREQFF
TRBV19	many	CASRPSGWAEAFF
TRBV7-7	-	CASSQDRGNTDTQYF
TRBV6-1	-	CASSAGRKETQYF
TRBV2	once	CASSDRREAYNEQFF
TRBV28	-	CASSSRLLYEQYF
TRBV6-6	-	CASSYEAAANTGELFF
TRBV4-1	few	CASSQGWGEKNYGYTF
TRBV5-6	-	CASSSEQGETQYF
TRBV6-5	-	CAATGQKSTYGYTF
TRBV4-3	-	CASSRADTDTQYF
TRBV27	-	CASSDGPAYEQYF
TRBV27	-	CASRSGGELYGYTF
TRBV11-2	few	CASTRDRSSYEQYF
TRBV11-2	-	CASSLLAGEGNYEQYF
TRBV11-1	-	CASSSGILTYEQYF
TRBV19	-	CASRLQYWDVTQYF
TRBV27	-	CASSSQGAMYNSPLHF
TRBV5-1	-	CASSLGGLAGQETQYF
TRBV6-5	-	CASTPSGVRGEAFF
TRBV5-6	-	CASSADTGDNQPQHF
TRBV5-1	-	CASSQTSGRAYEQYF
TRBV29-1	-	CSVEQGAEQYF
TRBV11-3	-	CASSLWGQAPYNEQFF
TRBV5-1	-	CASSHGLAGGNEQFF
TRBV18	once	CASSRTSGSTDTQYF
TRBV7-3	-	CASSLAGGIPNTGELFF
TRBV2	-	CASSGRTRNTGELFF
TRBV7-9	many	CASSQDTGEANQPQHF
TRBV4-3	-	CASSHTQGPNYGYTF
TRBV6-1	-	CASSESGTDTQYF
TRBV28	few	CASSTPWGTEAFF
TRBV5-1	-	CASSLGRSSGNTIYF
TRBV11-2	-	CASSSTGRWDEQYF
TRBV10-3	few	CAMSDPGETQYF
TRBV6-5	-	CASKKGGGGTDTQYF
TRBV29-1	-	CSVDVGSTEQYF
TRBV10-3	-	CAISDSEETGELFF
TRBV4-1	-	CASSQPTGQTSYEQYF